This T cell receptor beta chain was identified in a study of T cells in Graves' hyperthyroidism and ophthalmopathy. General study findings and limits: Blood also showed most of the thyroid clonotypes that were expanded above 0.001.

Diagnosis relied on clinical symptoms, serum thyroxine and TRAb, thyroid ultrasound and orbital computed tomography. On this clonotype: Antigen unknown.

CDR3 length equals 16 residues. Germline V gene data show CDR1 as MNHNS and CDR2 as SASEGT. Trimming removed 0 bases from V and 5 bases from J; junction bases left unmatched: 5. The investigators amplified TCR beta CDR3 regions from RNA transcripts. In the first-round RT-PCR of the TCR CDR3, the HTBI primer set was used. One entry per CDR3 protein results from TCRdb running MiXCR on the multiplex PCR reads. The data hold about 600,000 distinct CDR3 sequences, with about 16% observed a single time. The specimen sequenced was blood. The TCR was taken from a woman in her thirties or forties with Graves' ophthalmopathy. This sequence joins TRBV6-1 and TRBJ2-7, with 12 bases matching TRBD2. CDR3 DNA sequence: TGTGCCAGCAGTGAAGCTAGGACTAGCGGGAAAAACGAGCAGTACTTC. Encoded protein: CASSEARTSGKNEQYF.